This TCR beta chain comes out of a study of beta chain features in type 1 diabetes. General study findings and limits: The study found moderately but significantly shorter TCRB CDR3s in all four CD4+ subsets of Type 1 diabetes patients. The VDJ junctions of type 1 diabetes patients carried fewer insertions and more deletions. Naive, central memory and Treg TCRB repertoires seemed to resemble each other more closely in patients than they did in healthy donors.

Concerning this clone: Its specificity is unknown.

Sorting that relied on CD45RO/CCR7/CD25/CD127/CD95/CD27 yielded CD4+ naive, central memory, regulatory and stem cell-like memory cells. The purity of all sorted populations exceeded 95%. cDNA synthesis used the whole RNA isolate, giving expressed TCRB sequences. TCRdb keeps only in-frame clones here, not all; method: immunoSEQ multiplex PCR. The top ten clones hold 0.95% to 1.3% of a sample with about 25,000 clones, around 65% of them seen once. This TCR came from a middle-aged woman with type 1 diabetes. The specimen was stem cell memory CD4+ T cells from blood.

In nucleotides, the CDR3 is TGTGCCAGCAGCCCGGGACAGGGTGAAAACATTCAGTACTTC. It encodes CASSPGQGENIQYF. The V and J genes are TRBV2 and TRBJ2-4, with TRBD1 matching 9 bases. The CDR3 covers 14 residues. The J segment lost 5 bases and the V segment lost 6 bases, leaving 5 bases of the junction unmatched. Germline V gene lookup returns CDR1 SNHLY and CDR2 FYNNEI.